This TCR beta chain was found in a study of brain T cells in children with intractable seizures. Findings and limits, study-wide: HCMV serostatus was not known, and viral specificity came from CDR3 similarity only. Pre- and post-surgery blood differed in depth, so pre-surgery absences may be undersampling.

With regard to this clone: What it recognizes is unknown.

Produced via immunoSEQ multiplex PCR; TCRdb's table is partial and in-frame only. The sample has about 340,000 clones; 85% to 95% are singletons. The time point: blood from clinic visit 5 months post-surgery; TSC patient then seizure free. The sequenced cases were selected for having the highest brain T cell transcript signatures. This CDR3 spans 16 amino acids. CDR1 is SGHAT and CDR2 is FQDESV in the germline V gene (reference sequence). The junction had 4 bases not matched to a gene; V was cut back by 3 bases and J by 0 bases. The sample in question was peripheral blood, obtained roughly 5 months after surgery. The clonotype was recovered from a boy younger than two with tuberous sclerosis and intractable seizures. The chain carries TRBV11-1 and TRBJ2-1; TRBD2 matches 8 bases. CDR3 nucleotide sequence: TGTGCCAGCAGCTTGATAGCGGGACACTCCTACAATGAGCAGTTCTTC. Translated: CASSLIAGHSYNEQFF.